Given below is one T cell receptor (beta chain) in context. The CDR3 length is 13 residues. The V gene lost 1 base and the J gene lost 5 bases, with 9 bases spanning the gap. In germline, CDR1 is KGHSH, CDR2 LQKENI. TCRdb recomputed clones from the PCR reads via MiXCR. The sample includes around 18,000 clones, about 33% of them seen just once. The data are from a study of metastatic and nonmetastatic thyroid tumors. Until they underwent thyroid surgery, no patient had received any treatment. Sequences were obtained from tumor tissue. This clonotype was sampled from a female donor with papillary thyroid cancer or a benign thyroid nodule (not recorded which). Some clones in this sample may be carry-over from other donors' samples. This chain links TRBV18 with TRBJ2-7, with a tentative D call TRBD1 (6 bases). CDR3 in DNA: TGTGCCAGCTCACCACACAGGGATGACGAGCAGTACTTC. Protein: CASSPHRDDEQYF.